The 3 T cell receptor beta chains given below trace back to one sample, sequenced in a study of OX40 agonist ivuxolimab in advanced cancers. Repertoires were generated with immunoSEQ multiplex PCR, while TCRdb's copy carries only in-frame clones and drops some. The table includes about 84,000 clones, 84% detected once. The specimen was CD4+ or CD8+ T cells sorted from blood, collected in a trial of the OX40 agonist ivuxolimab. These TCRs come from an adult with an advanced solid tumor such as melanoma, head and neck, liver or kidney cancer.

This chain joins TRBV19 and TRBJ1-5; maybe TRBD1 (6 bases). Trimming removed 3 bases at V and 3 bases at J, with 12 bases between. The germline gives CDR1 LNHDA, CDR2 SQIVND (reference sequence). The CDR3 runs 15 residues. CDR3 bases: TGTGCCAGTAGTATGCGGGGGGCAAACAATCAGCCCCAGCATTTT. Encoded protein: CASSMRGANNQPQHF.

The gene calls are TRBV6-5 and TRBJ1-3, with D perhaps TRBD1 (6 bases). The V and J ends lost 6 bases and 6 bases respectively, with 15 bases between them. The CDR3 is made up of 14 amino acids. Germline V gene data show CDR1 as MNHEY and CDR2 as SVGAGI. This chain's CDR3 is CASRGASEENTIYF. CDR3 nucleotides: TGTGCCAGCAGGGGGGCATCTGAGGAAAACACCATATATTTT.

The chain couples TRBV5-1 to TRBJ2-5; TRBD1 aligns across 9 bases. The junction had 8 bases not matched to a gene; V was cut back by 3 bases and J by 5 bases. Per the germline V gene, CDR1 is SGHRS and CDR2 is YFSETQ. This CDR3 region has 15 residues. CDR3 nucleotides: TGCGCCAGCAGCTCCGGGACAGGGACGGGGGAGACCCAGTACTTC. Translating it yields CASSSGTGTGETQYF.